This T cell receptor beta chain was recovered during a study of OX40 agonist ivuxolimab in advanced cancers. Study-level information: Among those enrolled, mean age was about 63 years (range about 23 to 79) and 82.7% were male.

Patients were excluded for autoimmune disease history or systemic immunosuppression. The germline V gene has CDR1 SEHNR and CDR2 FQNEAQ (reference sequence). The CDR3 length is 15 residues. V was clipped by 7 bases and J by 0 bases, with 13 bases between them. Data came from immunoSEQ multiplex PCR; TCRdb stores just in-frame clones and leaves some out. The sample lists around 68,000 clones; 91% were seen once. General study findings and limits: The antigens recognized by the expanded peripheral T cells, that is their antigen specificity, were not determined.

Concerning this clone: The antigen is not known.

V and J are TRBV7-9 and TRBJ2-1; D is tentatively TRBD1 or TRBD2 (6 bases each). Sequenced material: CD4+ or CD8+ T cells sorted from blood, taken in a trial of the OX40 agonist ivuxolimab. The origin of this receptor is an adult with an advanced solid tumor such as melanoma, head and neck, liver or kidney cancer. CDR3 sequence: CASTRLGGSYNEQFF. CDR3 coding DNA: TGTGCCAGCACCAGACTAGGGGGCTCCTACAATGAGCAGTTCTTC.